The 24 T cell receptor beta chains in this list originate from one sample, sequenced in a study of T cells after yellow fever vaccination. TCRdb reprocessed the 5' RACE reads with MiXCR, giving one entry per CDR3 protein. The sample yields about 550,000 distinct CDR3 sequences, under 25% seen once. Source: PBMCs, taken 15 days after the yellow fever booster vaccination. The receptor set was obtained from a man between 25 and 39 years old who received the YFV17D yellow fever vaccine.

V and J are TRBV12-3 or TRBV12-4 and TRBJ2-5; the D gene is possibly TRBD1 (5 bases). The CDR3 runs 15 residues. The ends were cut back, 5 bases at V and 1 base at J, with 14 bases in the middle. CDR3 in amino acids: CASSPSRTLQETQYF. The CDR3 nucleotides are TGTGCCAGCAGTCCAAGTCGGACACTCCAAGAGACCCAGTACTTC.

This clonotype was seen many times. The chain couples TRBV5-6 to TRBJ2-7; TRBD1 is a possible D gene (6 bases). The ends were cut back, 4 bases at V and 6 bases at J, with 23 bases in the middle. This CDR3 has 16 residues. CDR1 and CDR2 from the germline V gene are SGHDT and YYEEEE. The CDR3 coding sequence is TGTGCCAGCAGCATGGGACAAATCTTGACACGTAGCGAGCAGTACTTC. This encodes CASSMGQILTRSEQYF.

There are a few counts of this clonotype. The chain is built from TRBV11-2 and TRBJ2-7; D is undetermined. With 4 bases removed from V and 5 bases from J, the gap between germline ends came to 9 bases. The CDR3 loop spans 12 amino acids. Germline V gene sequence: CDR1 SGHAT, CDR2 FQNNGV. The CDR3 nucleotides are TGTGCCAGCAGCTCGCGGTTCGACGAGCAGTACTTC. Its protein is CASSSRFDEQYF. Supplemented by reference TRBV11-2 and TRBJ2-7, the full variable domain reads EAGVAQSPRYKIIEKRQSVAFWCNPISGHATLYWYQQILGQGPKLLIQFQNNGVVDDSQLPKDRFSAERLKGVDSTLKIQPAKLEDSAVYLCASSSRFDEQYFGPGTRLTVT.

This clonotype was detected only a few times. V and J are TRBV7-7 and TRBJ2-5; D perhaps matches TRBD1 (6 bases). Between the trimmed V and J ends, which lost 0 bases and 5 bases, there was a span of 19 bases. The germline V gene encodes CDR1 SSHAT and CDR2 FNYEAQ (reference sequence). This CDR3 is 17 amino acids long. The CDR3 coding sequence is TGTGCCAGCAGCTTAGCGGGGGCAAGTAGCTATTGGGAGACCCAGTACTTC. Translating it yields CASSLAGASSYWETQYF. The full variable domain, in which reference TRBV7-7 and TRBJ2-5 provide the parts outside the CDR3, is GAGVSQSPRYKVTKRGQDVTLRCDPISSHATLYWYQQALGQGPEFLTYFNYEAQPDKSGLPSDRFSAERPEGSISTLTIQRTEQRDSAMYRCASSLAGASSYWETQYFGPGTRLLVL.

The table lists this clonotype with a few counts. The chain joins TRBV7-9 to TRBJ2-3; D possibly matches TRBD1 or TRBD2 (5 bases each). This CDR3 has 15 residues. Germline V lookup: CDR1 SEHNR, CDR2 FQNEAQ (reference sequence). The V and J ends lost 5 bases and 3 bases respectively, with 15 bases between them. CDR3 amino acids: CASSPKGGGTDTQYF. In DNA, the CDR3 is TGTGCCAGCAGCCCGAAAGGTGGGGGAACAGATACGCAGTATTTT.

This clonotype has only a few counts. The genes are TRBV29-1 and TRBJ2-7, with D perhaps matching TRBD1 (5 bases). Germline V gives CDR1 SQVTM, CDR2 ANQGSEA. V lost 0 bases and J lost 9, with 18 bases in between. CDR3 length equals 14 residues. The CDR3 region is CSVEDSGRASGQYF. The CDR3 coding sequence is TGCAGCGTTGAAGATTCGGGCAGGGCTTCGGGGCAGTACTTC.

The chain carries TRBV7-2 and TRBJ2-3; 8 positions match TRBD2. The V and J ends lost 1 base and 1 base, in that order; junction bases with no gene match: 4. Germline assignment: CDR1 SGHTA and CDR2 FQGNSA. CDR3 length equals 16 residues. CDR3 DNA sequence: TGTGCCAGCAGCTTAGGGGGACTAGGCGGCACAGATACGCAGTATTTT. It translates to CASSLGGLGGTDTQYF.

V is TRBV5-6 and J is TRBJ2-2; possibly TRBD1 for D (6 bases). Trimming cost V 2 bases and J 5 bases, with 13 bases left between them. The CDR3 has 15 amino acids. Germline CDR1 is SGHDT and CDR2 is YYEEEE. CDR3 nucleotide sequence: TGTGCCAGCAGCTTAGGGGGACACATTACCGGGGAGCTGTTTTTT. Its protein product is CASSLGGHITGELFF.

This clonotype showed up just once. The chain uses TRBV20-1 and TRBJ2-1; no firm D call. The CDR3 is 10 amino acids. Trimming left V 2 bases short and J 10 bases short, with 6 bases between. Germline CDR1 reads DFQATT; CDR2 reads SNEGSKA (reference sequence). Here the CDR3 reads CSARSGEQFF. The CDR3 DNA reads TGCAGTGCTAGAAGTGGGGAGCAGTTCTTC.

J is TRBJ2-2 and V is TRBV23-1; 7 bases align to TRBD2. TRBV23-1 is labeled an ORF, and its function is uncertain. V gave up 2 bases and J gave up 3 bases; unmatched junction bases: 6. The CDR3 runs 16 residues. The CDR3 region has the DNA TGCGCCAGCAGTCAACCAAGCGGGAATGACACCGGGGAGCTGTTTTTT. It specifies CASSQPSGNDTGELFF.

Only a few counts were recorded for this clonotype. The genes are TRBV20-1 and TRBJ1-2, with D possibly being TRBD1 (6 bases). The CDR3 is 13 residues long. Germline V gene data show CDR1 as DFQATT and CDR2 as SNEGSKA (reference sequence). Trimming left V 4 bases short and J 8 bases short, with 17 bases between. CDR3 region: CSAINRETGGYTF. The CDR3 region has the DNA TGCAGTGCTATTAACAGGGAAACGGGGGGCTACACCTTC.

This sequence joins TRBV5-1 and TRBJ1-1; TRBD1 matches 9 bases. V was clipped by 3 bases and J by 11 bases; unmatched bases: 2. The germline V gene has CDR1 SGHRS and CDR2 YFSETQ. This CDR3 region has 11 residues. CDR3 DNA: TGCGCCAGCAGCTCGGGGACAGGGGCTTTCTTT. It yields the protein CASSSGTGAFF.

The chain has TRBV5-1 and TRBJ2-1; 8 nucleotides line up with TRBD2. Germline V gene data show CDR1 as SGHRS and CDR2 as YFSETQ. After removal of 4 bases from V and 16 bases from J, the junction contained 13 bases not matched to a gene. CDR3 length: 13 amino acids. CDR3 DNA: TGCGCCAGCAGCCCCCTTTTAGCGGGATCTCCTTTCTTC. Residues: CASSPLLAGSPFF.

V gene TRBV5-1 combines with J gene TRBJ1-1, with a tentative D call TRBD1 (5 bases). This CDR3 is 13 amino acids long. Deletions cut 5 bases from V and 1 base from J, with 9 bases between. Germline V gene lookup returns CDR1 SGHRS and CDR2 YFSETQ. The CDR3 DNA is TGCGCCAGCAGATCACAGGAGAACACTGAAGCTTTCTTT. As protein: CASRSQENTEAFF.

This clonotype was seen a handful of times. V is TRBV12-3 or TRBV12-4 and J is TRBJ2-3, with 9 bases fitting TRBD2. The J segment lost 3 bases and the V segment lost 5 bases, leaving 6 bases of the junction unmatched. The CDR3 is made up of 15 amino acids. The CDR3: CASSGSGRLTDTQYF. CDR3 bases: TGTGCCAGCAGTGGTAGCGGGAGACTAACAGATACGCAGTATTTT.

The rearrangement links TRBV4-2 to TRBJ2-2; D not resolved. CDR3 length equals 15 residues. Trimming removed 0 bases at V and 6 bases at J, with 11 bases between. Germline values: CDR1 LGHNA, CDR2 YNFKEQ. The CDR3 spells CASSQDHPVAGELFF. The CDR3 DNA follows: TGTGCCAGCAGCCAAGATCACCCGGTGGCCGGGGAGCTGTTTTTT.

This clonotype has just a few counts. This chain links TRBV7-2 with TRBJ2-7; 14 bases are shared with TRBD2. This CDR3 comprises 16 residues. Germline V gene data show CDR1 as SGHTA and CDR2 as FQGNSA. V lost 5 bases and J lost 5; bases outside the gene matches: 8. CDR3 in DNA: TGTGCCAGCAGCATCGGGACTAGCGGGAGTCACAACGAGCAGTACTTC. Residues: CASSIGTSGSHNEQYF.

This chain connects TRBV5-4 to TRBJ2-7; possibly TRBD2 for D (6 bases). The CDR3 totals 13 residues. Deletions cut 2 bases from V and 3 bases from J, with 9 bases between. The V gene's germline CDR1 is SGHNT and CDR2 YYREEE (reference sequence). Here the CDR3 DNA reads TGTGCCAGCAGCTTCGCGGAGGGCTACGAGCAGTACTTC. It codes for CASSFAEGYEQYF.

This clonotype was seen a single time. The rearrangement joins TRBV9 to TRBJ2-1; 8 positions agree with TRBD1. J lost 9 bases, V lost 2 bases, and 16 bases had no gene match. This CDR3 is 17 amino acids long. CDR1 SGDLS and CDR2 YYNGEE come from the germline V gene. CDR3 protein: CASSVATGGSYTSEQFF. CDR3 DNA: TGTGCCAGCAGCGTCGCTACAGGGGGATCCTACACGAGTGAGCAGTTCTTC.

The table lists this clonotype with a few counts. This chain joins TRBV5-1 and TRBJ2-1; 12 nucleotides agree with TRBD2. Germline trimming cut 3 bases from V and 7 bases from J; bases unmatched to any gene: 5. The germline V gene has CDR1 SGHRS and CDR2 YFSETQ. The CDR3 spans 15 residues. The CDR3 coding sequence is TGCGCCAGCAGCTACCTAGCGGGAGGGCCTAATGAGCAGTTCTTC. Translation: CASSYLAGGPNEQFF.

The gene calls are TRBV9 and TRBJ2-5; possibly TRBD2 for D (6 bases). CDR1 and CDR2 from the germline V gene are SGDLS and YYNGEE. The CDR3 covers 16 residues. V was shortened by 2 bases and J by 3 bases, with 17 bases between the two germline ends. CDR3 in amino acids: CASSVSGLNKKETQYF. CDR3 coding DNA: TGTGCCAGCAGCGTCAGCGGACTAAACAAGAAAGAGACCCAGTACTTC.

This clonotype has only one observation. The chain recombines TRBV7-2 with TRBJ2-2; D not certain. The CDR3 is made up of 12 amino acids. V lost 5 bases and J 7 bases, leaving 8 bases between the germline ends. Germline CDR1 reads SGHTA; CDR2 reads FQGNSA. The CDR3: CASSGISGELFF. CDR3 coding DNA: TGTGCCAGCAGCGGAATCAGCGGGGAGCTGTTTTTT. Drawing the rest from reference TRBV7-2 and TRBJ2-2, the complete variable domain is GAGVSQSPSNKVTEKGKDVELRCDPISGHTALYWYRQSLGQGLEFLIYFQGNSAPDKSGLPSDRFSAERTGGSVSTLTIQRTQQEDSAVYLCASSGISGELFFGEGSRLTVL.

In its sample, this clonotype was seen a few times. V usage is TRBV6-1 and J usage is TRBJ2-1; 7 positions match TRBD2. Looked up from germline, CDR1 is MNHNS and CDR2 is SASEGT. The CDR3 runs to 17 residues. The ends lost 5 bases at V and 0 bases at J; junction bases unmatched: 10. The CDR3 protein is CASSIGVGGASYNEQFF. The CDR3 coding sequence is TGTGCCAGCAGTATAGGGGTGGGAGGGGCCTCCTACAATGAGCAGTTCTTC.

The genes are TRBV20-1 and TRBJ2-5, with 9 bases matching TRBD2. Germline V gene lookup returns CDR1 DFQATT and CDR2 SNEGSKA (reference sequence). This CDR3 contains 15 residues. Trimming took 6 bases from V and 5 from J; bases not matched to a gene: 13. The CDR3 sequence is CSARLADSPRETQYF. The CDR3, as DNA: TGCAGTGCAAGACTAGCGGACTCCCCGCGGGAGACCCAGTACTTC.